This TCR beta chain was captured by sequencing in a study of Tregs in tolerant kidney transplant recipients. Mixed chimerism was transient after nonmyeloablative marrow transplants from related graft donors. General observations from the study: Few patients were studied, so findings need validation in larger groups.

The protocol was immunoSEQ multiplex PCR, while the TCRdb copy is restricted to in-frame clones and leaves out a portion. The data show tens of thousands of clones, with 91% seen just once and 1.6% held by the top ten. With respect to this clone: Its antigen remains unidentified.

The TCR comes from a human patient who received a combined kidney and bone marrow transplant. Some T cells could come from the graft donor. Sequencing used CD4+ T cells from blood (PBMCs), obtained 24 months after the transplant.

CDR3 amino acids: CARKSTGGHGQFF. The CDR3 nucleotides are TGTGCCAGGAAGTCGACAGGCGGGCATGGGCAGTTCTTC. The J gene is TRBJ2-1, the V gene TRBV2, with a possible D match to TRBD1 (6 bases). Trimming shortened V by 9 bases and J by 12 bases, and 21 bases separated the two germline ends. Germline loops: CDR1 SNHLY, CDR2 FYNNEI. The CDR3 spans 13 residues. Complete variable domain (other parts from reference TRBV2 and TRBJ2-1): EPEVTQTPSHQVTQMGQEVILRCVPISNHLYFYWYRQILGQKVEFLVSFYNNEISEKSEIFDDQFSVERPDGSNFTLKIRSTKLEDSAMYFCARKSTGGHGQFFGPGTRLTVL.